These 22 T cell receptor beta chains originate from one sample sequenced in a study of siplizumab effects on memory and regulatory T cells. Clones were sequenced by immunoSEQ multiplex PCR, and TCRdb holds only the in-frame ones, with some missing. The repertoire holds approximately 100,000 clones, with about 94% as singletons. Source material: non-Treg CD4+ T cells sorted from blood. The receptor set was obtained from a human donor in good health.

The V and J genes are TRBV30 and TRBJ1-1; a weak D match, TRBD1 (6 bases). Per germline, CDR1 GTSNPN and CDR2 SVGIG (reference sequence). The CDR3 runs to 13 residues. The CDR3 loop is CARGARLNTEAFF. In DNA form, the CDR3 reads TGTGCACGGGGGGCCAGATTGAACACTGAAGCTTTCTTT.

The chain employs TRBV18 and TRBJ2-3, with D possibly TRBD2 on 7 matching bases. This CDR3 is built from 16 residues. V was pared by 0 bases and J by 4 bases, with 14 bases between. Germline V gives CDR1 KGHSH, CDR2 LQKENI. For the CDR3, the DNA is TGTGCCAGCTCACCACCGCGGGGGCGGGACGCAGATACGCAGTATTTT. It encodes CASSPPRGRDADTQYF.

This clone showed up just once. V gene TRBV28 combines with J gene TRBJ2-1; 8 bases map to TRBD1. The CDR3 has 17 amino acids. Germline lookup yields CDR1 MDHEN and CDR2 SYDVKM. V was clipped by 6 bases and J by 6 bases; unmatched bases: 16. The CDR3 DNA reads as TGTGCCAGCAGCTCCGCCGCGGGGCAGGGGGCTTCCAATGAGCAGTTCTTC. Residues: CASSSAAGQGASNEQFF.

The J gene is TRBJ2-3, the V gene TRBV2; TRBD2 agrees at 13 bases. Per the germline V gene, CDR1 is SNHLY and CDR2 is FYNNEI. The CDR3 covers 16 residues. Trimming removed 5 bases from V and 3 bases from J; junction bases left unmatched: 5. CDR3 in DNA: TGTGCCAGCAGTTACCCGGGACTAGCGGGGACAGATACGCAGTATTTT. Protein sequence: CASSYPGLAGTDTQYF. Using reference TRBV2 and TRBJ2-3 for the parts outside the CDR3, the full variable domain is EPEVTQTPSHQVTQMGQEVILRCVPISNHLYFYWYRQILGQKVEFLVSFYNNEISEKSEIFDDQFSVERPDGSNFTLKIRSTKLEDSAMYFCASSYPGLAGTDTQYFGPGTRLTVL.

This sequence joins TRBV6-6 and TRBJ2-3; the D is unclear. The CDR3 covers 15 residues. The germline gives CDR1 MNHNY, CDR2 SVGAGI (reference sequence). Trimming pared 8 bases from V and 0 bases from J, leaving 15 bases between. The CDR3: CASAHRSSSTDTQYF. The CDR3 DNA reads TGTGCCAGCGCGCACAGATCGTCTAGCACAGATACGCAGTATTTT.

This chain links TRBV6-1 with TRBJ1-5; 8 bases fit TRBD1. The germline V gene has CDR1 MNHNS and CDR2 SASEGT. CDR3 length: 16 residues. The junction had 6 bases not matched to a gene; V was cut back by 2 bases and J by 3 bases. The CDR3 protein is CASSELGQGANQPQHF. In DNA form, the CDR3 reads TGTGCCAGCAGTGAATTAGGACAGGGAGCCAATCAGCCCCAGCATTTT.

The chain has TRBV5-4 and TRBJ1-5; D ambiguous. The CDR3 runs 13 residues. In germline, CDR1 is SGHNT, CDR2 YYREEE (reference sequence). V shed 4 bases and J shed 2 bases, with 7 bases lying between them. DNA of the CDR3: TGTGCCAGCAGCGAGGATCGCAATCAGCCCCAGCATTTT. It is translated as CASSEDRNQPQHF.

The V call is TRBV19, the J call TRBJ1-2; 7 positions agree with TRBD1. Germline V gene sequence: CDR1 LNHDA, CDR2 SQIVND (reference sequence). J lost 10 bases, V lost 6 bases, and 11 bases had no gene match. The CDR3 is 13 amino acids. The CDR3 loop reads CASSRGNEGDYTF. The CDR3 bases are TGTGCCAGTAGCAGGGGGAATGAGGGTGACTACACCTTC. Filled out from reference TRBV19 and TRBJ1-2, the complete variable domain reads DGGITQSPKYLFRKEGQNVTLSCEQNLNHDAMYWYRQDPGQGLRLIYYSQIVNDFQKGDIAEGYSVSREKKESFPLTVTSAQKNPTAFYLCASSRGNEGDYTFGSGTRLTVV.

This rearrangement joins TRBV7-2 to TRBJ2-3; TRBD1 or TRBD2 may be the D gene (5 bases each). V was shortened by 5 bases and J by 2 bases, with 11 bases between the two germline ends. The V gene's germline CDR1 is SGHTA and CDR2 FQGNSA. The CDR3 runs 14 residues. Here the CDR3 DNA reads TGTGCCAGCAGCGACGGGGCATTCACAGATACGCAGTATTTT. Translation: CASSDGAFTDTQYF.

The rearrangement uses TRBV29-1 and TRBJ2-3; 9 bases are shared with TRBD2. The CDR3 has 14 amino acids. Germline loops: CDR1 SQVTM, CDR2 ANQGSEA. V shed 7 bases and J 4 bases; nucleotides not matched to a gene: 9. The CDR3 loop reads CSARLKRGADTQYF. The CDR3 region has the DNA TGCAGCGCTCGTCTCAAGCGGGGGGCAGATACGCAGTATTTT.

CDR3 residues: CASSLPGQGSGYTF. The CDR3, as DNA: TGTGCCAGCAGCTTGCCGGGACAGGGTTCTGGCTACACCTTC. The chain combines TRBV7-9 with TRBJ1-2; 9 nucleotides agree with TRBD1. This CDR3 is built from 14 residues. The ends lost 3 bases at V and 7 bases at J; junction bases unmatched: 6. Per germline, CDR1 SEHNR and CDR2 FQNEAQ (reference sequence).

The rearrangement links TRBV6-5 to TRBJ1-2, with 12 bases matching TRBD1. This CDR3 is built from 14 residues. The V and J ends lost 6 bases and 7 bases, in that order; junction bases with no gene match: 6. Germline V lookup: CDR1 MNHEY, CDR2 SVGAGI. CDR3 coding DNA: TGTGCCAGCAGCCGGGACAGGGGGCTGGTTGGCTACACCTTC. It encodes CASSRDRGLVGYTF.

This chain joins TRBV6-5 and TRBJ1-1; D possibly corresponds to TRBD1 (6 bases). There are 16 residues in the CDR3. Trimming cost V 2 bases and J 4 bases, with 17 bases left between them. Germline values: CDR1 MNHEY, CDR2 SVGAGI. The CDR3 is CASSYSGGGAGTEAFF. In DNA, the CDR3 is TGTGCCAGCAGTTACAGTGGCGGGGGCGCGGGCACTGAAGCTTTCTTT.

Turning to this clone: At one end the junction does not follow the germline gene, possibly because of a read error. The V and J genes are TRBV7-2 and TRBJ2-1, with TRBD2 matching 9 bases. CDR1 and CDR2 from the germline V gene are SGHTA and FQGNSA. CDR3 size: 14 residues. CDR3 bases: TGCGCCAGCAGCCAACTAGCGGGTATCAATGAGCAGTTCTTC. Its translation is CASSQLAGINEQFF.

The rearrangement links TRBV6-6 to TRBJ1-2, with D possibly TRBD1 on 5 matching bases. Trimming pared 6 bases from V and 8 bases from J, leaving 13 bases between. Germline-derived CDR1 and CDR2 are MNHNY and SVGAGI (reference sequence). The CDR3 contains 12 residues. CDR3: CASSGGWLGYTF. In nucleotides, the CDR3 is TGTGCCAGCAGCGGGGGTTGGTTGGGCTACACCTTC.

The chain combines TRBV5-6 with TRBJ2-3; D is tentatively TRBD1 or TRBD2 (5 bases each). Germline CDR1 SGHDT, CDR2 YYEEEE. The V end lost 4 bases, the J end lost 14 bases, and 11 bases lay between the germline ends. This CDR3 is built from 10 residues. Written as DNA, the CDR3 is TGTGCCAGCAGCGGGGGTGTTTGGTATTTT. Encoded protein: CASSGGVWYF. The variable domain in full, completed from reference TRBV5-6 and TRBJ2-3, reads DAGVTQSPTHLIKTRGQQVTLRCSPKSGHDTVSWYQQALGQGPQFIFQYYEEEERQRGNFPDRFSGHQFPNYSSELNVNALLLGDSALYLCASSGGVWYFGPGTRLTVL.

With respect to this clone: The germline gene is not matched at one end of the junction; a read error may be the cause. The chain joins TRBV19 to TRBJ1-4, with D perhaps TRBD1 (6 bases). Germline V gene data show CDR1 as LNHDA and CDR2 as SQIVND (reference sequence). This CDR3 has 11 amino acids. The DNA for the CDR3 is TGTACCAGTAACAGGGAAGAAAAACTGTTTTTT. Its protein is CTSNREEKLFF.

The chain employs TRBV15 and TRBJ2-7, with D maybe TRBD1 (5 bases). Germline V gene sequence: CDR1 LNHNV, CDR2 YYDKDF (reference sequence). Trimming took off 1 base at V and 6 bases at J, with 25 bases between the two ends. The CDR3 contains 18 residues. CDR3: CATSRGQNQYYVGREQYF. In DNA form, the CDR3 reads TGTGCCACCAGCAGAGGACAGAATCAATATTACGTTGGTCGCGAGCAGTACTTC.

The count of this clone is one. This chain links TRBV5-4 with TRBJ2-2; maybe TRBD1 (5 bases). Looked up from germline, CDR1 is SGHNT and CDR2 is YYREEE (reference sequence). CDR3 length: 16 residues. With 4 bases removed from V and 0 bases from J, the gap between germline ends came to 13 bases. Written as DNA, the CDR3 is TGTGCCAGCAGCCCCAAGGGGCCTGCGAACACCGGGGAGCTGTTTTTT. It encodes CASSPKGPANTGELFF.

The chain uses TRBV6-5 and TRBJ1-2, with D unclear. The V end lost 5 bases, the J end lost 4 bases, and 11 bases lay between the germline ends. From germline, CDR1 is MNHEY and CDR2 SVGAGI. CDR3 length equals 13 residues. CDR3 amino acids: CASSSPPPYGYTF. The CDR3 DNA sequence: TGTGCCAGCAGTAGCCCCCCACCCTATGGCTACACCTTC.

The chain carries TRBV6-5 and TRBJ1-2, with a possible D match to TRBD1 (6 bases). From germline, CDR1 is MNHEY and CDR2 SVGAGI. V lost 5 bases to trimming and J lost 7 bases, with 14 bases between them. The CDR3 is made up of 13 amino acids. Here the CDR3 reads CASSKGGVRGYTF. The DNA for the CDR3 is TGTGCCAGCAGTAAGGGGGGGGTGCGTGGCTACACCTTC.

The chain uses TRBV4-2 and TRBJ2-7, with 7 bases lining up with TRBD1. The CDR3 length is 15 residues. Germline values: CDR1 LGHNA, CDR2 YNFKEQ. J lost 2 bases, V lost 1 base, and 5 bases had no gene match. The CDR3 nucleotides read TGTGCCAGCAGCCAAGGCAGGGGGTTACCCTACGAGCAGTACTTC. Encoded protein: CASSQGRGLPYEQYF.